This record looks at one TCR beta chain sequence and its context. Its antigen is unidentified. The record originates from a study of tumor and adjacent non-tumor tissue in lung cancer. Study context: Stage I to III disease affected roughly 10 men and several women aged about 30 to 76.

The template was RNA from unsorted bulk tissue. Between August and November 2014, newly diagnosed, chemotherapy-naive lung cancer patients underwent thoracic surgery in China. Study-wide points: Tumor repertoires had a smaller top 100 clone share than normal lung.

From germline, CDR1 is MNHNY and CDR2 SVGAGI (reference sequence). The V segment lost 5 bases and the J segment 0 bases; nucleotides outside the gene matches: 6. The CDR3 length is 15 residues. TCRbeta libraries were built with three rounds of nested PCR, modified from ARM-PCR. MiXCR, run by TCRdb on the multiplex PCR reads, gives a single entry per CDR3 protein. The sample has about 120,000 distinct CDR3 sequences, about 66% seen once. Sequencing was carried out using lung tumor tissue. V usage is TRBV6-6 and J usage is TRBJ2-7; 8 bases align to TRBD1. The receptor's source is a man aged 25-40 years with non-small cell lung cancer. CDR3 in amino acids: CASSRQGSNSYEQYF. The DNA of the CDR3 is TGTGCCAGCAGTCGACAGGGGTCGAACTCCTACGAGCAGTACTTC.